What follows are 29 T cell receptor beta chains derived from one specimen sequenced in a study of T-cell memory formation after mild COVID-19. TCRdb passed the 5' RACE reads through MiXCR, listing each CDR3 protein once. The profile shows about half a million distinct CDR3 sequences, about 20% of them singletons. The sample comprised PBMCs or a T cell subset sorted from them (not recorded which). These receptors originate from an adult woman who had mild COVID-19 (a few samples of this study predate the infection). Cell type and time point are not known.

There are a few counts of this clonotype. The chain employs TRBV5-5 and TRBJ2-7; D might be TRBD1 (6 bases). The CDR3 is 16 amino acids. The V and J ends lost 0 bases and 2 bases respectively, with 15 bases between them. The V gene's germline CDR1 is SGHKS and CDR2 YYEKEE (reference sequence). The CDR3 here is CASSLGPGASTYEQYF. CDR3 DNA: TGTGCCAGCAGCTTGGGTCCAGGGGCGAGCACCTACGAGCAGTACTTC.

The chain carries TRBV27 and TRBJ2-7, with D possibly being TRBD2 (6 bases). V lost 5 bases, J lost 1 base, and 15 bases lay in between. In germline, CDR1 is MNHEY, CDR2 SMNVEV (reference sequence). The length of the CDR3 is 15 residues. For the CDR3, the DNA is TGTGCCAGCAGTGGTAGACGGGACTTGTCCTACGAGCAGTACTTC. This translates into CASSGRRDLSYEQYF.

This clonotype was counted between two and nine times. V usage is TRBV5-4 and J usage is TRBJ2-1; a possible D gene is TRBD2 (6 bases). Trimming shortened V by 1 base and J by 10 bases, and 9 bases separated the two germline ends. The CDR3 sequence is 12 residues long. CDR1 and CDR2 from the germline V gene are SGHNT and YYREEE (reference sequence). The CDR3 spells CASSLWRGEQFF. CDR3 sequence (DNA): TGTGCCAGCAGCTTGTGGCGGGGAGAGCAGTTCTTC.

The rearrangement joins TRBV20-1 to TRBJ2-2, with D possibly matching TRBD2 (7 bases). The CDR3 loop spans 14 amino acids. Per germline, CDR1 DFQATT and CDR2 SNEGSKA (reference sequence). Between the trimmed V and J ends, which lost 5 bases and 4 bases, there was a span of 14 bases. CDR3 in amino acids: CSADGGGATGELFF. The CDR3 nucleotides are TGCAGTGCTGACGGAGGGGGGGCCACCGGGGAGCTGTTTTTT.

The genes are TRBV12-3 or TRBV12-4 and TRBJ2-3; TRBD2 aligns across 10 bases. The CDR3 is made up of 16 amino acids. The junction had 8 bases not matched to a gene; V was cut back by 6 bases and J by 2 bases. The CDR3 loop reads CASRDRLAGATDTQYF. The DNA of the CDR3 is TGTGCCAGCAGAGATCGGCTAGCGGGGGCCACAGATACGCAGTATTTT.

This clonotype was found a few times. The rearrangement joins TRBV5-1 to TRBJ2-3; possible D gene TRBD2, 6 bases. V gave up 6 bases and J gave up 0 bases, with 11 bases separating them. The CDR3 is 14 residues long. In germline, CDR1 is SGHRS, CDR2 YFSETQ. This CDR3 is CASTGLLSTDTQYF. The CDR3 DNA follows: TGCGCCAGCACGGGACTCCTTAGCACAGATACGCAGTATTTT.

This clonotype was recorded a few times. The genes are TRBV28 and TRBJ2-4; 7 bases fit TRBD2. The ends lost 5 bases at V and 1 base at J; junction bases unmatched: 17. The CDR3 consists of 19 residues. Looked up from germline, CDR1 is MDHEN and CDR2 is SYDVKM. CDR3 residues: CASSTPGREGRGAKNIQYF. The DNA for the CDR3 is TGTGCCAGCAGTACACCCGGCAGGGAGGGCCGGGGGGCCAAAAACATTCAGTACTTC.

This clonotype was found once. This rearrangement joins TRBV20-1 to TRBJ2-5, with 13 bases aligning to TRBD2. Trimming took 7 bases from V and 4 from J; bases not matched to a gene: 12. Germline lookup yields CDR1 DFQATT and CDR2 SNEGSKA (reference sequence). The CDR3 is 16 residues long. The CDR3 nucleotides read TGCAGTGTCCTGGGACTAGCGGGATTGAAGGGAGAGACCCAGTACTTC. Its protein product is CSVLGLAGLKGETQYF.

The chain recombines TRBV27 with TRBJ2-6; the D is unclear. The CDR3 length is 13 residues. Germline lookup yields CDR1 MNHEY and CDR2 SMNVEV (reference sequence). Trimming stripped 8 bases from V and 4 bases from J, with 9 bases between. The CDR3 nucleotides read TGTGCCAGCTGCAGGTCAGGGGCCAACGTCCTGACTTTC. It encodes CASCRSGANVLTF.

The chain employs TRBV7-8 and TRBJ1-1; possible D gene TRBD1, 6 bases. The CDR3 runs 15 residues. Germline V gene lookup returns CDR1 SGHVS and CDR2 FQNEAQ. The V end was cut by 3 bases, the J end by 5 bases, with 16 bases between. The CDR3 reads CASSLPLGGATEAFF. The CDR3 coding sequence is TGTGCCAGCAGCTTGCCTTTGGGGGGCGCGACTGAAGCTTTCTTT.

Only a few counts were recorded for this clonotype. V gene TRBV29-1 combines with J gene TRBJ2-2; TRBD2 aligns across 12 bases. This CDR3 is 16 amino acids long. Germline CDR1 is SQVTM and CDR2 is ANQGSEA. V lost 7 bases to trimming and J lost 4 bases; unmatched junction nucleotides: 10. The CDR3 loop reads CSARLAGDGSTGELFF. Here the CDR3 DNA reads TGCAGCGCTAGACTAGCGGGAGACGGTAGCACCGGGGAGCTGTTTTTT.

The table lists this clonotype with many counts. J is TRBJ2-7 and V is TRBV4-2; TRBD2 might be the D (5 bases). Looked up from germline, CDR1 is LGHNA and CDR2 is YNFKEQ. The CDR3 extends over 15 amino acids. V was pared by 2 bases and J by 0 bases, with 11 bases between. As DNA, the CDR3 is TGTGCCAGCAGCCAAATCCACGGGGACTCCTACGAGCAGTACTTC. Its translation: CASSQIHGDSYEQYF.

This clonotype has at least ten counts. V and J are TRBV4-3 and TRBJ2-1; 12 bases fit TRBD2. The CDR3 has 18 amino acids. Germline V lookup: CDR1 LGHNA, CDR2 YSLEER. V was clipped by 0 bases and J by 9 bases; unmatched bases: 12. For the CDR3, the DNA is TGCGCCAGCAGCCAAGAGTTAAGACTAGCGGGAGAGTTCAGTGAGCAGTTCTTC. Residues: CASSQELRLAGEFSEQFF.

The V gene is TRBV24-1, the J gene TRBJ1-1; D is possibly TRBD1 (5 bases). CDR1 KGHDR and CDR2 SFDVKD come from the germline V gene. The CDR3 covers 15 residues. Trimming took 1 base from V and 1 from J, leaving 9 bases between them. The CDR3 sequence: CATSDFGGPNTEAFF. CDR3 bases: TGTGCCACCAGTGATTTCGGGGGACCGAACACTGAAGCTTTCTTT.

In this sample, this clonotype turned up many times. V gene TRBV7-3 combines with J gene TRBJ2-7, with D tentatively TRBD1 or TRBD2 (5 bases each). Trimming stripped 5 bases from V and 2 bases from J, with 16 bases between. The germline V gene encodes CDR1 SGHTA and CDR2 FQGTGA. This CDR3 is built from 15 residues. This CDR3 is CASSPSGTDAYEQYF. CDR3 nucleotide sequence: TGTGCCAGCAGCCCCTCCGGGACGGATGCCTACGAGCAGTACTTC.

The genes are TRBV29-1 and TRBJ2-3; possibly TRBD2 for D (6 bases). The ends were cut back, 4 bases at V and 3 bases at J, with 11 bases in the middle. CDR1 SQVTM and CDR2 ANQGSEA come from the germline V gene. CDR3 length: 13 residues. The CDR3 is CSVGAGTTDTQYF. CDR3 bases: TGCAGCGTTGGGGCGGGGACTACAGATACGCAGTATTTT.

This clonotype turned up a few times. This sequence joins TRBV5-1 and TRBJ1-1, with 8 bases matching TRBD1. Trimming at V came to 5 bases and at J to 2 bases, leaving 11 bases not matched to a gene. CDR1 is SGHRS, CDR2 YFSETQ, per germline. This CDR3 contains 16 residues. CDR3 region: CASSLTSGGINTEAFF. The CDR3 coding sequence is TGCGCCAGCAGTCTGACGTCAGGGGGCATCAACACTGAAGCTTTCTTT.

The chain is built from TRBV7-2 and TRBJ1-1; no clear D. The germline gives CDR1 SGHTA, CDR2 FQGNSA. The CDR3 extends over 12 amino acids. V was clipped by 2 bases and J by 7 bases, with 8 bases between them. CDR3 in DNA: TGTGCCAGCAGCTTAATTGGATTTGAAGCTTTCTTT. Translation gives CASSLIGFEAFF.

The chain is built from TRBV28 and TRBJ1-6; D not certain. The V end was cut by 3 bases, the J end by 9 bases, with 21 bases between. The CDR3 is 17 amino acids. Germline loops: CDR1 MDHEN, CDR2 SYDVKM. CDR3 DNA sequence: TGTGCCAGCAGTTTGGGTAGAAGCAGTCAAAAGGCTTCACCCCTCCACTTT. Translated: CASSLGRSSQKASPLHF. Variable domain in full (rest from reference TRBV28 and TRBJ1-6): DVKVTQSSRYLVKRTGEKVFLECVQDMDHENMFWYRQDPGLGLRLIYFSYDVKMKEKGDIPEGYSVSREKKERFSLILESASTNQTSMYLCASSLGRSSQKASPLHFGNGTRLTVT.

This clonotype was detected many times. This chain links TRBV20-1 with TRBJ1-1; D gene unclear. The CDR3 is made up of 12 amino acids. Germline V gene lookup returns CDR1 DFQATT and CDR2 SNEGSKA (reference sequence). V gave up 5 bases and J gave up 13 bases, with 20 bases separating them. The CDR3 is CSARAMETNHFF. The CDR3 nucleotides read TGCAGTGCTCGGGCTATGGAAACGAATCATTTCTTT.

The chain couples TRBV19 to TRBJ1-2, with 7 bases lining up with TRBD1. V lost 7 bases to trimming and J lost 6 bases; unmatched junction nucleotides: 11. The CDR3 length is 14 residues. The germline CDR1 and CDR2 sequences are LNHDA and SQIVND (reference sequence). The CDR3 loop is CASTLSGGTDGYTF. CDR3 coding DNA: TGTGCCAGTACCCTCAGTGGAGGGACAGATGGCTACACCTTC.

The chain carries TRBV11-2 and TRBJ2-7, with 8 bases lining up with TRBD2. The CDR3 sequence is 16 residues long. V dropped 1 base and J dropped 3; count of bases not matched to a gene: 8. The germline CDR1 and CDR2 sequences are SGHAT and FQNNGV. CDR3 nucleotides: TGTGCCAGCAGCTTAGTTACTAGCGGAGCTATCTACGAGCAGTACTTC. This codes for CASSLVTSGAIYEQYF.

This clonotype was picked up a small number of times. The chain joins TRBV6-1 to TRBJ2-7; 9 positions match TRBD2. The CDR3 is 14 residues long. Germline CDR1 MNHNS, CDR2 SASEGT. V lost 3 bases to trimming and J lost 1 base; unmatched junction nucleotides: 1. The CDR3 is CASSDLAGSYEQYF. The CDR3 DNA reads as TGTGCCAGCAGTGACCTAGCGGGATCCTACGAGCAGTACTTC.

The chain carries TRBV7-3 and TRBJ2-1; D unresolved. Germline V gene lookup returns CDR1 SGHTA and CDR2 FQGTGA. Trimming shortened V by 5 bases and J by 5 bases, and 10 bases separated the two germline ends. CDR3 length equals 13 residues. For the CDR3, the DNA is TGTGCCAGCAGCGCCGACTGGGACAATGAGCAGTTCTTC. Residues: CASSADWDNEQFF.

This chain uses TRBV7-6 with TRBJ1-1; D uncertain. V shed 1 base and J shed 7 bases, with 7 bases lying between them. The CDR3 loop spans 12 amino acids. Germline V lookup: CDR1 SGHVS, CDR2 FNYEAQ. The CDR3 nucleotides are TGTGCCAGCAGCTTAGAGATAGATGAAGCTTTCTTT. It encodes CASSLEIDEAFF. Full variable domain (missing parts from reference TRBV7-6 and TRBJ1-1): GAGVSQSPRYKVTKRGQDVALRCDPISGHVSLYWYRQALGQGPEFLTYFNYEAQQDKSGLPNDRFSAERPEGSISTLTIQRTEQRDSAMYRCASSLEIDEAFFGQGTRLTVV.

This clonotype was counted a few times. This chain connects TRBV7-8 to TRBJ2-5; 14 bases fit TRBD2. Germline CDR1 reads SGHVS; CDR2 reads FQNEAQ. The V segment lost 5 bases and the J segment 5 bases; nucleotides outside the gene matches: 7. This CDR3 has 16 residues. The CDR3 sequence is CASSPGGLAGAETQYF. CDR3 sequence (DNA): TGTGCCAGCAGCCCCGGGGGACTAGCGGGAGCGGAGACCCAGTACTTC.

This clonotype has just a few counts. This chain joins TRBV4-2 and TRBJ2-5, with TRBD2 matching 7 bases. CDR3 size: 18 residues. Trimming at V came to 4 bases and at J to 1 base, leaving 15 bases not matched to a gene. Germline assignment: CDR1 LGHNA and CDR2 YNFKEQ. Here the CDR3 reads CASSLRGELADLQETQYF. The CDR3 nucleotides are TGTGCCAGCAGCCTGCGAGGGGAGCTAGCGGACCTCCAAGAGACCCAGTACTTC.

The chain recombines TRBV7-6 with TRBJ2-3; 12 bases are shared with TRBD2. Germline values: CDR1 SGHVS, CDR2 FNYEAQ. Trimming cost V 6 bases and J 4 bases; bases outside gene matches: 5. The CDR3 has 15 residues. CDR3: CASRLTSGGPDTQYF. The CDR3 coding sequence is TGTGCCAGCAGGTTGACTAGCGGGGGCCCAGATACGCAGTATTTT.

The chain carries TRBV7-9 and TRBJ1-4, with 8 bases aligning to TRBD1. The germline CDR1 and CDR2 sequences are SEHNR and FQNEAQ (reference sequence). V trimming: 3 bases; J trimming: 6 bases; junction bases outside the gene matches: 12. The length of the CDR3 is 17 residues. In nucleotides, the CDR3 is TGTGCCAGCAGCTTCACCAGGATATACAGGGGGGATGAAAAACTGTTTTTT. Amino acids: CASSFTRIYRGDEKLFF.